This record concerns one T cell receptor (beta chain) sequence. Authors' data handling: Reference gene primer amplification in the assay estimated nucleated cell counts. Measured with immunoSEQ multiplex PCR; TCRdb has only the in-frame clones, and not every one. Clone size and the V and J calls come from that table; the DNA yielded D and trimming. The data show some 350,000 clones, around 87% seen once. Seattle's cohort entered during active infection and was followed longitudinally. These data originate in a study of blood T cell repertoires in COVID-19. Overall study context: The United States, Italy and Spain provided the acute and convalescent COVID-19 samples. T cells, B-cell-depleted T cells, or PBMCs provided the cDNA or gDNA that served as material.

Sequenced sample: peripheral blood. The sequence came from a woman between 45 and 65 years old with COVID-19, enrolled during active disease.

The CDR3 region is CASSYGQAYEQYF. In DNA form, the CDR3 reads TGTGCCAGCAGCTACGGACAGGCCTACGAGCAGTACTTC. The rearrangement uses TRBV3-1 (or the pseudogene TRBV3-2) and TRBJ2-7, with 7 bases that match TRBD1. The germline CDR1 and CDR2 sequences are LGHDT and YNNKEL (reference sequence). The CDR3 length is 13 residues. J was trimmed by 2 bases and V by 5 bases; bases with no gene match: 3.